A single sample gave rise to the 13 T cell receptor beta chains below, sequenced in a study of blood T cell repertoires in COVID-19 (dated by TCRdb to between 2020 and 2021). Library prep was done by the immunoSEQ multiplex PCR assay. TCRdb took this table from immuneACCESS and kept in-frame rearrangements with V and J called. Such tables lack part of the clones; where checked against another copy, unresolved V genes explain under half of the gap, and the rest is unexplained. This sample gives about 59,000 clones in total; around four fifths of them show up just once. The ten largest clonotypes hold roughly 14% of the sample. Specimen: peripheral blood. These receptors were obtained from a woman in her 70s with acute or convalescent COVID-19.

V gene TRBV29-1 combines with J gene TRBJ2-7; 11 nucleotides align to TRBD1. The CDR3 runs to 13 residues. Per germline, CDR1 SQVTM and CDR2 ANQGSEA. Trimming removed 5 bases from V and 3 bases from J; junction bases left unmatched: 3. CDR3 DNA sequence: TGCAGCGTTTCGGGACAGGGGGTCTACGAGCAGTACTTC. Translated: CSVSGQGVYEQYF.

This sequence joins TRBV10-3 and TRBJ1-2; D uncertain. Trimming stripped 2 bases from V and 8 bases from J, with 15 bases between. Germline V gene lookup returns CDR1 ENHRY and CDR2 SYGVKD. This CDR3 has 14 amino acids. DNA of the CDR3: TGTGCCATCAGTGAGAACGGGTCGCCTGGGGGCTACACCTTC. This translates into CAISENGSPGGYTF.

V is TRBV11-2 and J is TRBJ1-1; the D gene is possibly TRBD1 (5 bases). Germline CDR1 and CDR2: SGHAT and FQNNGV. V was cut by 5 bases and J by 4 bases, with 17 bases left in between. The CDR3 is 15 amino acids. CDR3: CASSHPGPHFTEAFF. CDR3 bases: TGTGCCAGCAGCCACCCAGGGCCCCATTTCACTGAAGCTTTCTTT. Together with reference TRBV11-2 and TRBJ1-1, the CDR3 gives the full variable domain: EAGVAQSPRYKIIEKRQSVAFWCNPISGHATLYWYQQILGQGPKLLIQFQNNGVVDDSQLPKDRFSAERLKGVDSTLKIQPAKLEDSAVYLCASSHPGPHFTEAFFGQGTRLTVV.

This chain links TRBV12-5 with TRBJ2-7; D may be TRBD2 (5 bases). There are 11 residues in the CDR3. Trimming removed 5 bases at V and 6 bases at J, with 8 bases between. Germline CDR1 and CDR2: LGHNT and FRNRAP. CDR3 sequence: CASGLASEQYF. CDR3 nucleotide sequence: TGTGCTAGTGGTCTAGCTTCCGAGCAGTACTTC. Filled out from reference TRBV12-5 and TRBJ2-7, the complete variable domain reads DARVTQTPRHKVTEMGQEVTMRCQPILGHNTVFWYRQTMMQGLELLAYFRNRAPLDDSGMPKDRFSAEMPDATLATLKIQPSEPRDSAVYFCASGLASEQYFGPGTRLTVT.

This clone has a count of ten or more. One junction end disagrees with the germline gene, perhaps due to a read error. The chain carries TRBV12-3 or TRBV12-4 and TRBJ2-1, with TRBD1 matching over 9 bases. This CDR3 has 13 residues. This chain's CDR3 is CASSLGLDRGQLF. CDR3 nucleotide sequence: TGTGCCAGCAGTTTGGGGCTGGACAGGGGCCAGCTCTTC.

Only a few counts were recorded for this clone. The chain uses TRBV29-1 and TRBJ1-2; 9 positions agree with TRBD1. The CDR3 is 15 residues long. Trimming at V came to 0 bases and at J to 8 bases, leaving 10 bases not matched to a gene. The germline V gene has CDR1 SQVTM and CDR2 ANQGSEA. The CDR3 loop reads CSVEDPDRGGLGYTF. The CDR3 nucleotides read TGCAGCGTTGAAGATCCCGACAGGGGGGGTTTGGGCTACACCTTC.

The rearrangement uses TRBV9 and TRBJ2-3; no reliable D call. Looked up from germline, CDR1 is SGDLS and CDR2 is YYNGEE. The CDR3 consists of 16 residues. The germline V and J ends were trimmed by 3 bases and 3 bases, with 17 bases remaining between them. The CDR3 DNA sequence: TGTGCCAGCAGCGCTCACATATCCCGTTTGACAGATACGCAGTATTTT. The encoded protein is CASSAHISRLTDTQYF.

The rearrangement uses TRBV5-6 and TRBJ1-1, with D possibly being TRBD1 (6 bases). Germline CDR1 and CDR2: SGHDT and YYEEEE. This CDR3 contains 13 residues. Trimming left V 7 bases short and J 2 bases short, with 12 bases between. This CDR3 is CASHGQPNTEAFF. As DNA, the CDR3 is TGTGCCAGCCATGGACAGCCCAACACTGAAGCTTTCTTT.

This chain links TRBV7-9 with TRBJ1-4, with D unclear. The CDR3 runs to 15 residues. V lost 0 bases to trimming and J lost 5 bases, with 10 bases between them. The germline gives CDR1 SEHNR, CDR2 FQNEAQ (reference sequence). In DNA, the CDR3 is TGTGCCAGCAGCTTAGCGCGGGGTTTCAATGAAAAACTGTTTTTT. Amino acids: CASSLARGFNEKLFF. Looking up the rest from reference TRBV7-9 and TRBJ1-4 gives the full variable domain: DTGVSQNPRHKITKRGQNVTFRCDPISEHNRLYWYRQTLGQGPEFLTYFQNEAQLEKSRLLSDRFSAERPKGSFSTLEIQRTEQGDSAMYLCASSLARGFNEKLFFGSGTQLSVL.

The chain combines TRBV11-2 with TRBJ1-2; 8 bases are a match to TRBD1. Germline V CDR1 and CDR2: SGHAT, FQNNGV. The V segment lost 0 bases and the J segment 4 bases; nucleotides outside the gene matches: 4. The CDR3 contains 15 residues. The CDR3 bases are TGTGCCAGCAGCTTAGAGCAGGGGGCGATCTATGGCTACACCTTC. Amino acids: CASSLEQGAIYGYTF.

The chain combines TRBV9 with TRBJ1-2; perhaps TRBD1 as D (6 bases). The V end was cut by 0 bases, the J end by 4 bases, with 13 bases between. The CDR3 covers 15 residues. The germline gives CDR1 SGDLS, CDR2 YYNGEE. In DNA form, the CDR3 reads TGTGCCAGCAGCGTAGTAGGGGGTGGCGGCTATGGCTACACCTTC. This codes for CASSVVGGGGYGYTF.

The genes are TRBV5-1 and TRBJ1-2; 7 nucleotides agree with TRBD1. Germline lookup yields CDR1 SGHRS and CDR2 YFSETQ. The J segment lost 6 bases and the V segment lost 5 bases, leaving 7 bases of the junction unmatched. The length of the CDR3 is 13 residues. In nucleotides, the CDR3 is TGCGCCAGCAGGGAGGGGGCGTTCGATGGCTACACCTTC. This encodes CASREGAFDGYTF.

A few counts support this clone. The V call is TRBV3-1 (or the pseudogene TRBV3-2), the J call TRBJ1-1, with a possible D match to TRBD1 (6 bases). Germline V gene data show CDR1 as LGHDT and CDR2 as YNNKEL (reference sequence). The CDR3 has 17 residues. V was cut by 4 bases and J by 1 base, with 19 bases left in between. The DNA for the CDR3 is TGTGCCAGCAGCCCACCCAGGGGAACAGGGAAGAACACTGAAGCTTTCTTT. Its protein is CASSPPRGTGKNTEAFF.